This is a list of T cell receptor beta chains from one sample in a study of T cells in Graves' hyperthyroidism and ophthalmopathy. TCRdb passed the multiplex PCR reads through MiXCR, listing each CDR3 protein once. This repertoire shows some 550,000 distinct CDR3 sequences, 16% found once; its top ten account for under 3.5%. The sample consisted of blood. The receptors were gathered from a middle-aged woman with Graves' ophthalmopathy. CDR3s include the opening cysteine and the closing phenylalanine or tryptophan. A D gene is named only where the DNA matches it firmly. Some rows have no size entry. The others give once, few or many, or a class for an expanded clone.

DNA: TGTGCCTGGAGCGGGGCCCAGCGAAAGAAGACCCAGTACTTC
CDR3: CAWSGAQRKKTQYF
V: TRBV30
D: NA
J: TRBJ2-5
size: many

DNA: TGTGCCAGCTCACCAGGGGCAGGGGGGAACACTGAAGCTTTCTTT
CDR3: CASSPGAGGNTEAFF
V: TRBV18
D: TRBD1
J: TRBJ1-1
size: many

DNA: TGTGCCAGCAGTTACGAAAGATCCGCCACTAATGAAAAACTGTTTTTT
CDR3: CASSYERSATNEKLFF
V: TRBV6-2/TRBV6-3
D: NA
J: TRBJ1-4
size: few

DNA: TGTGCCAGCAGCTCAGGATGGTCCTATGGCTACACCTTC
CDR3: CASSSGWSYGYTF
V: TRBV11-1
D: NA
J: TRBJ1-2
size: many

DNA: TGTGCCAGCAGCTATGGGGGGGGGCAACCCGGGGAGCTGTTTTTT
CDR3: CASSYGGGQPGELFF
V: TRBV27
D: NA
J: TRBJ2-2
size: few

DNA: TGTGCCAGTAGTATGAGGGGGACCAGGCCCCAGCATTTT
CDR3: CASSMRGTRPQHF
V: TRBV19
D: NA
J: TRBJ1-5
size: few

DNA: TGTGCCAGCAGTCATAAGGTGGCGGGGAGTAAAAACATTCAGTACTTC
CDR3: CASSHKVAGSKNIQYF
V: TRBV28
D: NA
J: TRBJ2-4
size: many

DNA: TGCAGTGCCACAAAGCTAGCGGGACCCGAGCAGTACTTC
CDR3: CSATKLAGPEQYF
V: TRBV20-1
D: TRBD2
J: TRBJ2-7
size: NA

DNA: TGTGCCACCAGTGATTTAGGGACAGGGTTTGATGAGCAGTTCTTC
CDR3: CATSDLGTGFDEQFF
V: TRBV24-1
D: TRBD1
J: TRBJ2-1
size: few

DNA: TGTGCCAGCAGCCCCTCGACAGGGGATTCACCCCTCCACTTT
CDR3: CASSPSTGDSPLHF
V: TRBV5-6
D: TRBD1
J: TRBJ1-6
size: few

DNA: TGTGCCAGCAGCTTCCAGGGGATAATGAACACTGAAGCTTTCTTT
CDR3: CASSFQGIMNTEAFF
V: TRBV3-1
D: NA
J: TRBJ1-1
size: many

DNA: TGTGCCAGCAGCGTAGAGTCAGGGAGGCCAGATACGCAGTATTTT
CDR3: CASSVESGRPDTQYF
V: TRBV9
D: NA
J: TRBJ2-3
size: few

DNA: TGTGCCAGCAGTTTACGGGGGGCGCTAGCGGGGGGTTCGGCAGATACGCAGTATTTT
CDR3: CASSLRGALAGGSADTQYF
V: TRBV27
D: TRBD2
J: TRBJ2-3
size: NA

DNA: TGTGCCAGCAGCTTAAAGGCCATCGGGGAGCTGTTTTTT
CDR3: CASSLKAIGELFF
V: TRBV7-9
D: NA
J: TRBJ2-2
size: NA

DNA: TGCGCCAGCAGCCCGGGACAGGTTGTCACAGATACGCAGTATTTT
CDR3: CASSPGQVVTDTQYF
V: TRBV5-1
D: TRBD1
J: TRBJ2-3
size: few

DNA: TGTGCCAGCAGCCGAAGTTTCTCAGTGAACACTGAAGCTTTCTTT
CDR3: CASSRSFSVNTEAFF
V: TRBV7-2
D: NA
J: TRBJ1-1
size: few

DNA: TGTGCCAGCAGCGTTCAGGGTCGGAATGAGCAGTTCTTC
CDR3: CASSVQGRNEQFF
V: TRBV7-3
D: NA
J: TRBJ2-1
size: many

DNA: TGTGCCAGCAGCTCGAGGACAGGGCTTGGGACTGAAGCTTTCTTT
CDR3: CASSSRTGLGTEAFF
V: TRBV7-9
D: TRBD1
J: TRBJ1-1
size: few

DNA: TGTGCCAGCTTCCGGTTGCGGAGCGGGGGATCCAAAAACATTCAGTACTTC
CDR3: CASFRLRSGGSKNIQYF
V: TRBV11-2
D: TRBD2
J: TRBJ2-4
size: NA

DNA: TGCGCCAGCAGCCAAGATCGACGGACGAACACTGAAGCTTTCTTT
CDR3: CASSQDRRTNTEAFF
V: TRBV4-1
D: NA
J: TRBJ1-1
size: many

DNA: TGTGCCAGCAGCTCCGGGACTAGCGGGGGCCAGTACTTC
CDR3: CASSSGTSGGQYF
V: TRBV11-2
D: TRBD2
J: TRBJ2-5
size: many

DNA: TGTGCCAGCAGCTTACAGGGTGTTGCAGATACGCAGTATTTT
CDR3: CASSLQGVADTQYF
V: TRBV11-2
D: NA
J: TRBJ2-3
size: many

DNA: TGTGCCAGCAGCTTAGGTAGCGGGAGGGCCGGAGAGCAGTTCTTC
CDR3: CASSLGSGRAGEQFF
V: TRBV7-2
D: TRBD2
J: TRBJ2-1
size: many

DNA: TGTGCCAGCAGTGAAGCGCTTAGGGTACAGGGGAACGGCTACACCTTC
CDR3: CASSEALRVQGNGYTF
V: TRBV2
D: TRBD1
J: TRBJ1-2
size: many

DNA: TGCAGTGCTAGGGGGTCAAACTACGAGCAGTACTTC
CDR3: CSARGSNYEQYF
V: TRBV20-1
D: NA
J: TRBJ2-7
size: NA

DNA: TGTGCCAGCAGCTTAAAGTTCGTTCCAACTGCAACTAATGAAAAACTGTTTTTT
CDR3: CASSLKFVPTATNEKLFF
V: TRBV7-2
D: NA
J: TRBJ1-4
size: many

DNA: TGCGCCAGCAGCGTAGGACAGGGATCGGATGAGCAGTTCTTC
CDR3: CASSVGQGSDEQFF
V: TRBV5-1
D: TRBD1
J: TRBJ2-1
size: many

DNA: TGTGCCAGCAGCTTCCATACGATCCCGGGACAGGGGTTTAGCTATGGCTACACCTTC
CDR3: CASSFHTIPGQGFSYGYTF
V: TRBV11-2
D: TRBD1
J: TRBJ1-2
size: NA

DNA: TGCAGTGCTCTCCGGGACCCGAACACTGAAGCTTTCTTT
CDR3: CSALRDPNTEAFF
V: TRBV20-1
D: NA
J: TRBJ1-1
size: NA

DNA: TGCGCCAGCAGCACTACAGAAGGCACAGATACGCAGTATTTT
CDR3: CASSTTEGTDTQYF
V: TRBV5-1
D: NA
J: TRBJ2-3
size: few

DNA: TGTGCCAGCAGTGAGGGCCCGGGACAGCTACAGTACGAGCAGTACTTC
CDR3: CASSEGPGQLQYEQYF
V: TRBV6-1
D: TRBD1
J: TRBJ2-7
size: many

DNA: TGTGCCAGCAGTTACTCACGGGCGTCCCGGGGCAGGAATACCCCGGCTAACTATGGCTACACCTTC
CDR3: CASSYSRASRGRNTPANYGYTF
V: TRBV6-6
D: NA
J: TRBJ1-2
size: many

DNA: TGTGCCAGCAGTTCGACCTTTGGGACAGGGTATTTGGCTGGGGCCAACGTCCTGACTTTC
CDR3: CASSSTFGTGYLAGANVLTF
V: TRBV28
D: TRBD1
J: TRBJ2-6
size: NA

DNA: TGTGCCAGCAGCTTGGTGGGGACAGGGATCCAAGAGACCCAGTACTTC
CDR3: CASSLVGTGIQETQYF
V: TRBV5-8
D: TRBD1
J: TRBJ2-5
size: NA

DNA: TGTGCCAGCGGGGGAGCTACGCAGTATTTT
CDR3: CASGGATQYF
V: TRBV12-3/TRBV12-4
D: NA
J: TRBJ2-3
size: many

DNA: TGCGCCAGCAGCCAAGGGGGGCCCGGGGAGCTGTTTTTT
CDR3: CASSQGGPGELFF
V: TRBV5-1
D: NA
J: TRBJ2-2
size: few

DNA: TGTGCCAGCAGATCCGGGACACCATTCACTGAAGCTTTCTTT
CDR3: CASRSGTPFTEAFF
V: TRBV11-2
D: NA
J: TRBJ1-1
size: many

DNA: TGTGCCAGCAGCGCGGGGACTAGCGGGAGAAGTTCCTACAATGAGCAGTTCTTC
CDR3: CASSAGTSGRSSYNEQFF
V: TRBV11-3
D: TRBD2
J: TRBJ2-1
size: few

DNA: TGTGCCAGCAGCGTAGGACAGAATAATTCACCCCTCCACTTT
CDR3: CASSVGQNNSPLHF
V: TRBV9
D: NA
J: TRBJ1-6
size: NA

DNA: TGCAGTGCTAGTTCCCTAGCGGGAGTCAAAAACATTCAGTACTTC
CDR3: CSASSLAGVKNIQYF
V: TRBV20-1
D: TRBD2
J: TRBJ2-4
size: many

DNA: TGCGCCAGCAGTGGGGACAGGGGTTCGGATACGCAGTATTTT
CDR3: CASSGDRGSDTQYF
V: TRBV10-1
D: TRBD1
J: TRBJ2-3
size: many

DNA: TGTGCCATTTCAAAGCAGGGACAGGGACAAACCCAGTACTTC
CDR3: CAISKQGQGQTQYF
V: TRBV10-3
D: TRBD1
J: TRBJ2-5
size: NA

DNA: TGTGCCTGGAGTTGGGTTTACTCTGGAAACACCATATATTTT
CDR3: CAWSWVYSGNTIYF
V: TRBV30
D: NA
J: TRBJ1-3
size: many

DNA: TGTGCCAGCAGTCGAACCTCGGGGGGCCCCTACGAGCAGTACTTC
CDR3: CASSRTSGGPYEQYF
V: TRBV12-3/TRBV12-4
D: NA
J: TRBJ2-7
size: many

DNA: TGTGCCAGCAGCCTCCTGTCGGGGGCCTACACAGATACGCAGTATTTT
CDR3: CASSLLSGAYTDTQYF
V: TRBV3-1
D: NA
J: TRBJ2-3
size: few

DNA: TGCAGTGCCTTGACCCCGCAGGCAGAAAAACTGTTTTTT
CDR3: CSALTPQAEKLFF
V: TRBV20-1
D: NA
J: TRBJ1-4
size: few

DNA: TGTGCCAGCCGGGACACAGTTTACAATGAGCAGTTCTTC
CDR3: CASRDTVYNEQFF
V: TRBV28
D: NA
J: TRBJ2-1
size: NA

DNA: TGTGCCAGCAGTGATGCGAGCGGGAGTTCCGAGCAGTACTTC
CDR3: CASSDASGSSEQYF
V: TRBV2
D: TRBD2
J: TRBJ2-7
size: many

DNA: TGTGCCAGCAGTTACCGGGCTAGCGGGTACGACGAGCAGTACTTC
CDR3: CASSYRASGYDEQYF
V: TRBV6-5
D: TRBD2
J: TRBJ2-7
size: NA

DNA: TGTGCCAGCAGTTCCACTAGCGGGATAGGCAATGAGCAGTTCTTC
CDR3: CASSSTSGIGNEQFF
V: TRBV2
D: TRBD2
J: TRBJ2-1
size: many

DNA: TGTGCCAGCAGCCAATTAGGGGGCCGTGGTGGCTACACCTTC
CDR3: CASSQLGGRGGYTF
V: TRBV3-1
D: TRBD1
J: TRBJ1-2
size: NA

DNA: TGCGCCAGCAGCCAAAGATCCCGACAGGGTGGCTACGAGCAGTACTTC
CDR3: CASSQRSRQGGYEQYF
V: TRBV4-1
D: TRBD1
J: TRBJ2-7
size: many

DNA: TGTGCCAGCAGCCCCTACTACACAGATACGCAGTATTTT
CDR3: CASSPYYTDTQYF
V: TRBV7-2
D: NA
J: TRBJ2-3
size: many

DNA: TGTGCCAGCAGCCCGGGACTAGCAAAGACCCAGTACTTC
CDR3: CASSPGLAKTQYF
V: TRBV2
D: TRBD2
J: TRBJ2-5
size: few

DNA: TGTGCCAGCAGTTCGACAGGTTACCAAGAGACCCAGTACTTC
CDR3: CASSSTGYQETQYF
V: TRBV28
D: NA
J: TRBJ2-5
size: many

DNA: TGCAGTGCTAGCCGTTCAGACAGGAGTCGGAGAAACGAGCAGTACTTC
CDR3: CSASRSDRSRRNEQYF
V: TRBV20-1
D: NA
J: TRBJ2-7
size: many

DNA: TGTGCTAGTGGTTTGCTCCTACGGGGCCTAGCGGGGGGAACAGATACGCAGTATTTT
CDR3: CASGLLLRGLAGGTDTQYF
V: TRBV12-5
D: TRBD2
J: TRBJ2-3
size: NA

DNA: TGCAGTGCCATCGGGACAGGGGATTACAAGCAGTACTTC
CDR3: CSAIGTGDYKQYF
V: TRBV20-1
D: TRBD1
J: TRBJ2-7
size: NA